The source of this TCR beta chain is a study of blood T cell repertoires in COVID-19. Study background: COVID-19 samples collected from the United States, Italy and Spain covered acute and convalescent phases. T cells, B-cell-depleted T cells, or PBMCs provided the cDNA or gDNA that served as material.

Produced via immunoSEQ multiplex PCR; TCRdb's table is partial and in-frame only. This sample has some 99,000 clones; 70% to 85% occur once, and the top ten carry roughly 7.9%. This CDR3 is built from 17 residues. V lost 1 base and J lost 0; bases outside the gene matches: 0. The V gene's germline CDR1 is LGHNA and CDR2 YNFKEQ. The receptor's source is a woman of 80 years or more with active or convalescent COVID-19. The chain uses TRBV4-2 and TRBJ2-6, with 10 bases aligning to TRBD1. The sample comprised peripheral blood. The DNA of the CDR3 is TGTGCCAGCAGCCAAGGACAGGGGGCCTCTGGGGCCAACGTCCTGACTTTC. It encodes CASSQGQGASGANVLTF.